This record covers a single TCR beta chain. In this sample, this clonotype turned up many times. This clone's antigen is unknown. No qualities accompany the bases; no much larger clone lies one base away. This entry comes from a study of blood T cells in healthy people across ages (dated by TCRdb to about 2015). In the study overall: In model experiments, roughly one uniquely barcoded TCR beta cDNA molecule per two T cells was captured by template switching. Using deep sequencing normalized with unique cDNA molecular identifiers, the study measured how TCR beta repertoire diversity changes with age. The donors were split into four age groups: young (average about 15 years), middle-aged (roughly 40), aged (more than 60) and long-lived (about 82). To avoid experimental bias, donors of different ages were distributed randomly across sequencing lanes. Two additional independent replicas of 1 million unique cDNA reads from the same blood draw were analyzed for two donors (one aged 18 to 30 and one aged 80 or older). Beyond this particular receptor, the publication reports: The percentage of naive T cells measured by flow cytometry correlated strongly with observed TCR beta diversity. The CMV infection status of donors was not known, potentially confounding age-related changes in expanded clonotypes. Conclusive comparison of naive and antigen-experienced compartments was prevented by the profiling of bulk unsorted PBMCs. Estimates of total diversity based on one million sequenced T cells were considered lower bounds and underestimates. As age increased, observed TCR beta diversity per million T cells dropped in a roughly linear way, and a significant reduction was already evident by age about 36. Compared with the aged group, more naive CD4+ T cells, fewer expanded clones and increased TCR diversity were shown by the long-lived group, suggesting age selection.

Libraries were built with 5' RACE. This sample was sequenced with an Illumina HiSeq 2500. The second PCR ran for roughly 7 to 11 cycles and used a J-beta primer mix along with a sample-barcoded 5' primer. Each TCR beta cDNA molecule received a unique molecular identifier from a template-switch 5' adaptor carrying 12 random nucleotides. Each sample yielded at least 2.5 million CDR3-containing paired-end reads. First-strand cDNA was synthesized from all RNA with the Mint cDNA synthesis kit, primed by a TRBC-specific oligonucleotide. All cDNA was treated with uracil-DNA glycosylase and then went through a first 18-cycle PCR with the universal primers M1SS and BC2_uni_R. Concerning the study's data processing: For normalization, 1 million high-quality reads, each with a distinct molecular identifier, were randomly selected from each sample. Instead of being binned into consensus sequences, reads that shared molecular identifiers were thrown out. MiTCR, with a Q25 quality threshold and the strictest error-elimination algorithm, was used for CDR3 identification, clonotype clustering and error correction. A nonparametric unseen species model using Euler transformation provided a lower-bound estimate of total TCR beta diversity. TCRdb reanalyzed the raw reads on its own, using fastp at Q25 for trimming and MiXCR for clone calling, and kept in-frame beta chains. A single entry per CDR3 protein holds the most common genes and DNA from its merged rows. TCRdb's processing, not the study's, gives the V and J calls here. Here the sample has fewer than 1.5 million distinct CDR3 sequences; approximately 38% occur a single time. 7.9% of the sample is in the top ten clones.

Donors were 39 systemically healthy Caucasian individuals from Russia aged roughly 6 to 90 years. Around 9.9 milliliters of peripheral blood were collected from each donor into EDTA-treated Vacutainer tubes. Ficoll-Paque density-gradient centrifugation was used to isolate PBMCs, with at least 7 million obtained per sample. Trizol reagent was used to extract total RNA from PBMCs, with at least 5.5 micrograms per sample. The percentages of naive CD45RAhigh/CD27high T cells were determined by flow cytometry on a PBMC aliquot from every donor. This TCR was recovered from a woman in her late teens or twenties in good health. Sequenced material: blood.

CDR3 sequence: CASSLVTGQGSEQYF. The sequenced DNA is TGTGCCAGCAGCTTAGTAACGGGACAGGGGTCCGAGCAGTACTTC. The sequence joins TRBV7-8 to TRBJ2-7, with 10 bases in between that match TRBD1. CDR1 SGHVS and CDR2 FQNEAQ were looked up in the germline V gene. At the junction V is shortened by 1 base and J by 6 bases; bases outside the gene matches: 6. Including the terminal cysteine and phenylalanine, the CDR3 comprises 15 residues. CDR3 DNA is the only sequence kept; it has 45 bases, read in frame from the first base.